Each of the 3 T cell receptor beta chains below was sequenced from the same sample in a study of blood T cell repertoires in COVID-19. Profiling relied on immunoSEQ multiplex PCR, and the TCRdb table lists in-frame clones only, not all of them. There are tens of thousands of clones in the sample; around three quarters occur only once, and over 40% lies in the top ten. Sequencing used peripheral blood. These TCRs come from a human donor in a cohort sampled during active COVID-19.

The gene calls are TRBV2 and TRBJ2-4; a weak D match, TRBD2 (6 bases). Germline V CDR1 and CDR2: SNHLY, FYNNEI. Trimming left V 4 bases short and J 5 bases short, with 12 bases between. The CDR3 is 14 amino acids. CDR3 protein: CASSAGSWQNIQYF. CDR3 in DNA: TGTGCCAGCAGTGCCGGGAGCTGGCAAAACATTCAGTACTTC.

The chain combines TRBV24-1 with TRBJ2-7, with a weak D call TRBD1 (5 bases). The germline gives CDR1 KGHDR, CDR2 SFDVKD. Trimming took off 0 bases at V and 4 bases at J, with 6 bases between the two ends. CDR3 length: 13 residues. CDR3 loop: CATSDLQGYEQYF. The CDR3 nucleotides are TGTGCCACCAGTGATTTGCAGGGTTACGAGCAGTACTTC.

CDR3 DNA sequence: TGTGCCACCAGTGACCCGAATAGCGAGCCTAGCACAGATACGCAGTATTTT. Protein: CATSDPNSEPSTDTQYF. The rearrangement uses TRBV24-1 and TRBJ2-3, with D perhaps TRBD2 (5 bases). The CDR3 spans 17 residues. Germline CDR1 KGHDR, CDR2 SFDVKD. V lost 4 bases and J 0 bases, leaving 16 bases between the germline ends.